This T cell receptor beta chain comes out of a study of blood T cell repertoires in COVID-19. Across the whole study: Donors in the United States, Italy and Spain gave samples during acute or convalescent COVID-19.

Source study methods: Reference gene primer amplification gave estimated nucleated cell counts. The protocol was immunoSEQ multiplex PCR, while the TCRdb copy is restricted to in-frame clones and leaves out a portion. The DNA was the basis for D and trimming; V, J and clone size are from that table. This table holds 70,000 to 75,000 clones, roughly 85% found once. This CDR3 is built from 16 residues. Unmatched junction bases numbered 11, after V lost 5 bases and J lost 2 bases. Germline V gene data show CDR1 as MDHEN and CDR2 as SYDVKM. This sequence originates from a man between 60 and 75 years old with active or convalescent COVID-19. Sequencing input: peripheral blood. The chain uses TRBV28 and TRBJ2-7, with 8 bases that match TRBD1. CDR3: CASSLPFGQGPYEQYF. DNA of the CDR3: TGTGCCAGCAGTCTTCCTTTTGGACAGGGTCCCTACGAGCAGTACTTC.